These T cell receptor beta chains were read from a single sample in a study of spatial heterogeneity in lung cancer. TCRdb reanalysed the 5' RACE reads using MiXCR and keeps one entry per CDR3 protein. Altogether about 14,000 distinct CDR3 sequences are present, about 6% being singletons, with the ten largest covering 11%. The specimen comprised lung tumor tissue, sampled at surgery. These receptors were taken from a female donor with early-stage non-small cell lung cancer. Both conserved end residues are part of each CDR3. The order of the fields is V gene, D gene, J gene, clone size, CDR3 protein, CDR3 DNA. A D gene is named only where the DNA matches it firmly. Clone size is given for some rows only: seen once, a few or many times, or a class if the clone is expanded.

V: TRBV12-3/TRBV12-4
D: -
J: TRBJ2-7
size: many
CDR3: CASSLAGLGTYEQYF
DNA: TGTGCCAGCAGTTTGGCAGGGTTAGGAACCTACGAGCAGTACTTC

V: TRBV13
D: TRBD1
J: TRBJ2-7
size: many
CDR3: CASSSQGEVRYEQYF
DNA: TGTGCCAGCAGCTCACAGGGGGAAGTTAGGTACGAGCAGTACTTC

V: TRBV5-4
D: TRBD2
J: TRBJ2-3
size: medium-sized
CDR3: CASSFAGGATDTQYF
DNA: TGTGCCAGCAGCTTCGCGGGGGGGGCCACAGATACGCAGTATTTT

V: TRBV12-3/TRBV12-4
D: -
J: TRBJ2-1
size: many
CDR3: CASSPGGTHNEQFF
DNA: TGTGCCAGCAGTCCTGGGGGGACCCACAATGAGCAGTTCTTC

V: TRBV7-2
D: -
J: TRBJ2-7
size: many
CDR3: CASSLSPGDEQYF
DNA: TGTGCCAGCAGCTTAAGTCCCGGGGACGAGCAGTACTTC

V: TRBV2
D: -
J: TRBJ1-1
size: many
CDR3: CASSGVANTEAFF
DNA: TGTGCCAGCAGTGGTGTAGCGAACACTGAAGCTTTCTTT

V: TRBV20-1
D: TRBD2
J: TRBJ2-5
size: many
CDR3: CSALAGGRREETQYF
DNA: TGCAGTGCGCTAGCGGGGGGCCGTCGGGAAGAGACCCAGTACTTC

V: TRBV7-9
D: TRBD2
J: TRBJ2-1
size: many
CDR3: CASRLATSYNEQFF
DNA: TGTGCCAGCCGACTAGCCACCTCCTACAATGAGCAGTTCTTC

V: TRBV20-1
D: TRBD1
J: TRBJ2-3
size: medium-sized
CDR3: CSAAHRGDTQYF
DNA: TGCAGTGCTGCCCACAGGGGAGATACGCAGTATTTT

V: TRBV7-2
D: -
J: TRBJ1-5
size: many
CDR3: CASSFGQVDQPQHF
DNA: TGTGCCAGCAGCTTTGGTCAGGTTGATCAGCCCCAGCATTTT

V: TRBV7-2
D: -
J: TRBJ1-1
size: many
CDR3: CASSLGFAGRNTEAFF
DNA: TGTGCCAGCAGCTTAGGGTTCGCAGGGCGGAACACTGAAGCTTTCTTT

V: TRBV7-9
D: TRBD2
J: TRBJ2-1
size: many
CDR3: CASKLSRAGGLLNNEQFF
DNA: TGTGCCAGCAAATTAAGTAGAGCGGGGGGCCTCCTTAACAATGAGCAGTTCTTC

V: TRBV24-1
D: TRBD1
J: TRBJ2-7
size: many
CDR3: CATSGPDREQYF
DNA: TGTGCCACCAGTGGCCCGGACAGGGAGCAGTACTTC

V: TRBV3-1
D: TRBD2
J: TRBJ2-7
size: many
CDR3: CASSQDRVAGGRSYEQYF
DNA: TGTGCCAGCAGCCAAGATCGGGTAGCGGGGGGACGATCCTACGAGCAGTACTTC

V: TRBV5-6
D: -
J: TRBJ1-2
size: many
CDR3: CASSGGYGYTF
DNA: TGTGCCAGTTCTGGGGGATATGGCTACACCTTC

V: TRBV6-5
D: -
J: TRBJ2-7
size: many
CDR3: CASSVLGRSYEQYF
DNA: TGTGCCAGCAGTGTTTTGGGACGGTCCTACGAGCAGTACTTC

V: TRBV27
D: TRBD1
J: TRBJ2-6
size: many
CDR3: CASSLVFRGPGANVLTF
DNA: TGTGCCAGCAGTTTAGTCTTCAGGGGGCCAGGGGCCAACGTCCTGACTTTC

V: TRBV7-8
D: -
J: TRBJ1-5
size: many
CDR3: CASSFSGVQPQHF
DNA: TGTGCCAGCAGCTTTTCGGGAGTTCAGCCCCAGCATTTT

V: TRBV21-1
D: -
J: TRBJ1-1
size: many
CDR3: CASSKKGSYTEAFF
DNA: TGTGCCAGCAGCAAAAAAGGGTCTTACACTGAAGCTTTCTTT

V: TRBV3-1
D: -
J: TRBJ1-5
size: medium-sized
CDR3: CASSQGRWAQHF
DNA: TGTGCCAGCAGCCAAGGCCGTTGGGCCCAGCATTTT

V: TRBV6-5
D: -
J: TRBJ1-2
size: -
CDR3: CASSSVWGRNYRYTF
DNA: TGTGCCAGCAGTTCCGTCTGGGGCAGAAACTATCGCTACACCTTC

V: TRBV7-9
D: -
J: TRBJ1-1
size: many
CDR3: CASSLTGIAFF
DNA: TGTGCCAGCAGCTTAACAGGGATAGCTTTCTTT

V: TRBV7-9
D: -
J: TRBJ1-2
size: many
CDR3: CASSLAGAHGYTF
DNA: TGTGCCAGCAGCTTAGCAGGGGCACATGGCTACACCTTC

V: TRBV28
D: TRBD2
J: TRBJ2-7
size: many
CDR3: CASSFIVQRLAGASYEQYF
DNA: TGTGCCAGCAGTTTTATAGTCCAAAGACTAGCGGGGGCCTCCTACGAGCAGTACTTC

V: TRBV7-9
D: TRBD1
J: TRBJ2-2
size: many
CDR3: CASSSQGTGELFF
DNA: TGTGCCAGCAGCTCACAGGGGACCGGGGAGCTGTTTTTT

V: TRBV12-3/TRBV12-4
D: TRBD1
J: TRBJ1-2
size: many
CDR3: CASSSAPTGHYGYTF
DNA: TGTGCCAGCAGTTCCGCCCCGACAGGGCACTATGGCTACACCTTC

V: TRBV7-9
D: -
J: TRBJ2-3
size: many
CDR3: CASTTAFDPYF
DNA: TGTGCCAGCACCACGGCCTTTGATCCGTATTTT

V: TRBV20-1
D: -
J: TRBJ2-3
size: many
CDR3: CSARFGPHREDTQYF
DNA: TGCAGTGCTAGGTTTGGCCCCCACAGGGAAGATACGCAGTATTTT

V: TRBV5-1
D: -
J: TRBJ2-7
size: medium-sized
CDR3: CASSLSRQTTYEQYF
DNA: TGCGCCAGCAGCTTGTCCCGACAGACGACTTACGAGCAGTACTTC

V: TRBV5-1
D: TRBD1
J: TRBJ1-1
size: many
CDR3: CASSFGTVPTEAFF
DNA: TGCGCCAGCAGCTTCGGGACAGTACCTACCGAAGCTTTCTTT

V: TRBV12-3/TRBV12-4
D: -
J: TRBJ1-2
size: -
CDR3: CASSFAPRLGYTF
DNA: TGTGCCAGCAGTTTCGCCCCGCGCTTGGGCTACACCTTC

V: TRBV2
D: -
J: TRBJ2-7
size: medium-sized
CDR3: CASSEADYEQYF
DNA: TGTGCCAGCAGTGAAGCAGACTACGAGCAGTACTTC

V: TRBV9
D: -
J: TRBJ2-2
size: many
CDR3: CASRSTAANTGELFF
DNA: TGTGCCAGCAGGTCGACAGCCGCGAACACCGGGGAGCTGTTTTTT

V: TRBV6-2/TRBV6-3
D: -
J: TRBJ2-3
size: many
CDR3: CASSQLDGGLDTQYF
DNA: TGTGCCAGCAGTCAGCTTGATGGGGGGCTGGATACGCAGTATTTT

V: TRBV7-9
D: -
J: TRBJ2-2
size: medium-sized
CDR3: CASGVPNTGELFF
DNA: TGTGCCAGCGGGGTCCCGAACACCGGGGAGCTGTTTTTT

V: TRBV28
D: TRBD1
J: TRBJ2-1
size: many
CDR3: CASSTGQGFLDEQFF
DNA: TGTGCCAGCAGTACGGGACAGGGCTTTTTAGATGAGCAGTTCTTC

V: TRBV12-3/TRBV12-4
D: -
J: TRBJ1-2
size: -
CDR3: CASSRTHYTINYGYTF
DNA: TGTGCCAGCAGTAGGACACACTACACCATTAACTATGGCTACACCTTC

V: TRBV12-3/TRBV12-4
D: -
J: TRBJ1-6
size: many
CDR3: CASSFFGVYNSPLHF
DNA: TGTGCCAGCAGCTTCTTCGGAGTCTATAATTCACCCCTCCACTTT

V: TRBV18
D: -
J: TRBJ1-1
size: -
CDR3: CASSPLGQNTEAFF
DNA: TGTGCCAGCTCACCATTGGGACAGAACACTGAAGCTTTCTTT

V: TRBV6-2/TRBV6-3
D: -
J: TRBJ1-5
size: many
CDR3: CASSYSTGLSNNQPQHF
DNA: TGTGCCAGCAGTTACTCAACCGGGTTGTCTAACAATCAGCCCCAGCATTTT

V: TRBV4-1
D: TRBD1
J: TRBJ2-4
size: many
CDR3: CASSQEPGQGVKNIQYF
DNA: TGCGCCAGCAGCCAAGAGCCGGGACAGGGGGTCAAAAACATTCAGTACTTC

V: TRBV20-1
D: TRBD2
J: TRBJ2-3
size: many
CDR3: CSAIARISGGGDTQYF
DNA: TGCAGTGCTATTGCTCGGATCAGCGGGGGAGGGGATACGCAGTATTTT

V: TRBV7-9
D: TRBD2
J: TRBJ2-1
size: many
CDR3: CASSPSIGLAGGNEQFF
DNA: TGTGCCAGCAGCCCCTCTATAGGACTAGCGGGGGGCAATGAGCAGTTCTTC

V: TRBV19
D: TRBD2
J: TRBJ2-5
size: many
CDR3: CASSIPGRGRTQYF
DNA: TGTGCCAGTAGTATTCCCGGGAGGGGGAGGACCCAGTACTTC

V: TRBV5-6
D: -
J: TRBJ2-2
size: -
CDR3: CASRTFVGRELFF
DNA: TGTGCCAGCAGGACCTTCGTGGGGAGGGAGCTGTTTTTT